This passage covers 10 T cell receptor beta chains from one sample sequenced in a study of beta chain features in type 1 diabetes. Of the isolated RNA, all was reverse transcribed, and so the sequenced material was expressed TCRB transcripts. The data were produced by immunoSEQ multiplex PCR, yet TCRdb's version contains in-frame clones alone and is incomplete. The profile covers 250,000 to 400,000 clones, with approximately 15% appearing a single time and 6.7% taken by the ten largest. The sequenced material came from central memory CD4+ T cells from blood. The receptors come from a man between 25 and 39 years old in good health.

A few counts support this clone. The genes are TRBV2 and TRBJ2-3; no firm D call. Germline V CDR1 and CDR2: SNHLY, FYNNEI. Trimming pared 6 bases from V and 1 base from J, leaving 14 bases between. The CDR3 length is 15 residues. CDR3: CASSQDGTRTDTQYF. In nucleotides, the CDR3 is TGTGCCAGCAGCCAGGACGGAACTCGCACAGATACGCAGTATTTT. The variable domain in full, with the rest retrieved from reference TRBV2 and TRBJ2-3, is EPEVTQTPSHQVTQMGQEVILRCVPISNHLYFYWYRQILGQKVEFLVSFYNNEISEKSEIFDDQFSVERPDGSNFTLKIRSTKLEDSAMYFCASSQDGTRTDTQYFGPGTRLTVL.

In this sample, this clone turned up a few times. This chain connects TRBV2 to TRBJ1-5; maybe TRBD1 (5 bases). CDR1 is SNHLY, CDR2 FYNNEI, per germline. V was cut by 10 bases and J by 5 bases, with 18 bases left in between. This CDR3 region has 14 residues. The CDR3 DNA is TGTGCCACCAGAATAGGTGGGGCTGATCAGCCCCAGCATTTT. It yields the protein CATRIGGADQPQHF. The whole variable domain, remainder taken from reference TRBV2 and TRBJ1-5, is EPEVTQTPSHQVTQMGQEVILRCVPISNHLYFYWYRQILGQKVEFLVSFYNNEISEKSEIFDDQFSVERPDGSNFTLKIRSTKLEDSAMYFCATRIGGADQPQHFGDGTRLSIL.

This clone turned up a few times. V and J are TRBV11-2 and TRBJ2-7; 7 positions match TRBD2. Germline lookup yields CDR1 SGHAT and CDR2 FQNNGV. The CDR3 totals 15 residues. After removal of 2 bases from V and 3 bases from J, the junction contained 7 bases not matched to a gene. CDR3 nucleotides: TGTGCCAGCAGCTTATCTAGCGGAACTAACTACGAGCAGTACGTC. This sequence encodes CASSLSSGTNYEQYV.

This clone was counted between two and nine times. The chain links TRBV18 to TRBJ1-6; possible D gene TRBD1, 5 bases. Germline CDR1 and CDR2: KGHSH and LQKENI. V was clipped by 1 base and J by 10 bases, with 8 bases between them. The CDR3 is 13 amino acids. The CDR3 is CASSPRDYSPLHF. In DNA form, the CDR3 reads TGTGCCAGCTCACCACGGGACTACTCACCCCTCCACTTT.

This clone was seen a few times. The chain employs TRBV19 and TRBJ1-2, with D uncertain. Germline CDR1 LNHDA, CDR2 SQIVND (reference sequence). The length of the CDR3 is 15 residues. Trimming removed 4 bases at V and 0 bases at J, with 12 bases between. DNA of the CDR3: TGTGCCAGTAGTACCTCCGGACCCGCTAACTATGGCTACACCTTC. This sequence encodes CASSTSGPANYGYTF.

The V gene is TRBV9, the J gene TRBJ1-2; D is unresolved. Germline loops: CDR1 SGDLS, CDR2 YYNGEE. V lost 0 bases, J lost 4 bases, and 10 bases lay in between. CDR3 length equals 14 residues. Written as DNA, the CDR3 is TGTGCCAGCAGCGTAGAGATGGGCGGCTATGGCTACACCTTC. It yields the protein CASSVEMGGYGYTF.

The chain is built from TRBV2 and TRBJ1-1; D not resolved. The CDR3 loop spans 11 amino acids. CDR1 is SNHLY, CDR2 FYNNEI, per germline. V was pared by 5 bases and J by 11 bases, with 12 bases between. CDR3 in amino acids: CASSHDTGAFF. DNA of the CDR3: TGTGCCAGCAGTCATGACACGGGGGCTTTCTTT.

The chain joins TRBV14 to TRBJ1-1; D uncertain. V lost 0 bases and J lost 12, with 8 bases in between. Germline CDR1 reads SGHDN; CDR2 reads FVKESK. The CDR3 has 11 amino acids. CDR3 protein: CASSQERRSFF. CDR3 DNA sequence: TGTGCCAGCAGCCAAGAGAGAAGGTCTTTCTTT. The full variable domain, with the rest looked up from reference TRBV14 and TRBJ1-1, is EAGVTQFPSHSVIEKGQTVTLRCDPISGHDNLYWYRRVMGKEIKFLLHFVKESKQDESGMPNNRFLAERTGGTYSTLKVQPAELEDSGVYFCASSQERRSFFGQGTRLTVV.

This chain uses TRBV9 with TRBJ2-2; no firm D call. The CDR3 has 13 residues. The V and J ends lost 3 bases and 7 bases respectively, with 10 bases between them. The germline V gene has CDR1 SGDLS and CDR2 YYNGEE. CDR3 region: CASSASRDGELFF. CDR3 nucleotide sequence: TGTGCCAGCAGCGCCAGCCGAGACGGGGAGCTGTTTTTT.

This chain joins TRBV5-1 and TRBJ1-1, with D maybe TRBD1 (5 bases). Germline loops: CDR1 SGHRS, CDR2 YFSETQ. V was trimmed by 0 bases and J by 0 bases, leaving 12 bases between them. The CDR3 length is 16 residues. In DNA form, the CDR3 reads TGCGCCAGCAGCTTGGGAGCAGGGCGGGTGAACACTGAAGCTTTCTTT. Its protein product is CASSLGAGRVNTEAFF.